This TCR beta chain was sequenced in a study of T cell repertoires in cytomegalovirus infection (dated by TCRdb to the late 2010s). About the investigation overall: Donor HLA type was relevant to the analysis, as public TCR beta signatures indicated carriage of CMV infection together with the matching HLA type. Overall results and qualifications from the work: The ex vivo response was dominated by HLA-C-restricted CMV-specific TCR beta clonotypes, and the single most frequent clonotype in two of eight donors was supplied by these HLA-C-restricted clonotypes. Carriers of CMV infection plus the relevant HLA type were discriminated by the cumulative frequency of public TCR beta family members in the study cohort and in an independent approximately 360-donor cohort.

CDR1 and CDR2 are drawn from the germline V gene: SQVTM, ANQGSEA. Trimming costs V 7 bases and J 4 bases, and their ends lie 17 bases apart. From the cysteine through the phenylalanine, the CDR3 covers 13 amino acids. Of the read, only the CDR3 DNA is kept; its 39 bases are in frame from base 1. This clonotype was counted at least ten times. This receptor's antigen is unknown. No qualities accompany the bases; no much larger clone lies one base away. Sequencing instrument: Illumina HiSeq 1500. TCRdb reprocessed the public reads (quality trimming at Q25 with fastp, clone calling with MiXCR) and kept in-frame beta chains. Each entry merges the rows of one CDR3 protein and shows their most common DNA and genes. For this sample there are 150,000 to 200,000 distinct CDR3 sequences; 8% to 10% appear just once. The ten top clones hold approximately 4.2% of the sample.

This receptor was obtained from a human donor in good health (CMV status not recorded). Some clones in this sample may be carry-over from other donors' samples. Rearrangement joined TRBV29-1 to TRBJ2-7, with the D gene call left open. The specimen was PBMCs. CDR3 loop: CSAMFGYGYEQYF. The bases read TGCAGCGCCATGTTTGGGTACGGGTACGAGCAGTACTTC.